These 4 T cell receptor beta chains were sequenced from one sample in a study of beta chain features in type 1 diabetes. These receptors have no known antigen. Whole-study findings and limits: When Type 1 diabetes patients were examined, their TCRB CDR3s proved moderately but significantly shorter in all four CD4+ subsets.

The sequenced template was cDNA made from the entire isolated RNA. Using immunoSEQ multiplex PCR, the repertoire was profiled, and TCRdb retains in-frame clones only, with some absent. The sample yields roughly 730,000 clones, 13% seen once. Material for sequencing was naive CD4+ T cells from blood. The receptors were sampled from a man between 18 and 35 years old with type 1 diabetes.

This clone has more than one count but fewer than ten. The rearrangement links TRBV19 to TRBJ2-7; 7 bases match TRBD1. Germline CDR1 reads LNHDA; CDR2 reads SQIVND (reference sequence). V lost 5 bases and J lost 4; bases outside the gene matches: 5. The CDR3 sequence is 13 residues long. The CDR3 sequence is CASSGDSRYEQYF. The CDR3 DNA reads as TGTGCCAGTAGTGGGGACAGCCGGTACGAGCAGTACTTC.

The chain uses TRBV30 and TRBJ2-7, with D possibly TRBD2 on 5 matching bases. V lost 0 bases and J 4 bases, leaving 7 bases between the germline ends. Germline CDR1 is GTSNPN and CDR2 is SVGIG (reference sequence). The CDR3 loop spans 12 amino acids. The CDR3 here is CAWSVLDYEQYF. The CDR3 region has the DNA TGTGCCTGGAGTGTACTAGATTACGAGCAGTACTTC.

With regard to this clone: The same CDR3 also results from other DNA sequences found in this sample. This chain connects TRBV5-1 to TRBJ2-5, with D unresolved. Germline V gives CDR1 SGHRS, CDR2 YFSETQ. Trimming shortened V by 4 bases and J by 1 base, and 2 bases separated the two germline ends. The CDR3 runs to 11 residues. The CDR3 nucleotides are TGCGCCAGCAGCGGCCAAGAGACCCAGTACTTC. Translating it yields CASSGQETQYF.

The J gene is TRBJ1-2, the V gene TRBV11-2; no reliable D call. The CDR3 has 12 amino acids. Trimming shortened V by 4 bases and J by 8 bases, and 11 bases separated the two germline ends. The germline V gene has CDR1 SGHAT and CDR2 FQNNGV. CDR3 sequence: CASSSQLSGYTF. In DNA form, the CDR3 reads TGTGCCAGCAGCTCCCAGTTAAGCGGCTACACCTTC.